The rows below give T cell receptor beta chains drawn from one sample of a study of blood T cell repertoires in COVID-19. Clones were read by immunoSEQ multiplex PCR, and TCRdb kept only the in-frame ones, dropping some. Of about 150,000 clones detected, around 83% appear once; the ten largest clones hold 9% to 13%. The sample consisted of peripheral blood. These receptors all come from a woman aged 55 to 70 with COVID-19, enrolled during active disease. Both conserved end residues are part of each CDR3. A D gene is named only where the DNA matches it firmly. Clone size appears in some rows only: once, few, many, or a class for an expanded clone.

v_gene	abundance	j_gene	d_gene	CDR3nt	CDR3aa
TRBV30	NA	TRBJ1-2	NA	TGTGCCTGGAATTGGGGGCCGGCTAGGGGCTACACCTTC	CAWNWGPARGYTF
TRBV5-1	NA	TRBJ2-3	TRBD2	TGCGCCAGCAGCTTGTACCTAGCGGGAGTCGGAGATACGCAGTATTTT	CASSLYLAGVGDTQYF
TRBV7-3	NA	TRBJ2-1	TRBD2	TGTGCCAGCAGCTTAAGCCTAGCGGGGGGGTTGAATGAGCAGTTCTTC	CASSLSLAGGLNEQFF
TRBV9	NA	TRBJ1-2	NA	TGTGCCAGCAGCGTAGGGCGGGGCTATGGCTACACCTTC	CASSVGRGYGYTF
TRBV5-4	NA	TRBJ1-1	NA	TGTGCCAGCACCCCGGTTGGGGGCGCCATGAACACTGAAGCTTTCTTT	CASTPVGGAMNTEAFF
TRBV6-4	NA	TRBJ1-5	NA	TGTGCCAGCAGTGCCACAGGAAATCAGCCCCAGCATTTT	CASSATGNQPQHF
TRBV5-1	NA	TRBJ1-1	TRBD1	TGCGCCAGCAGCGGATGGGACAGGGGGGAGACTGAAGCTTTCTTT	CASSGWDRGETEAFF
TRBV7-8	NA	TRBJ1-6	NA	TGTGCCAGCAGCTTAGAGGGACAAAATTATAATTCACCCCTCCACTTT	CASSLEGQNYNSPLHF
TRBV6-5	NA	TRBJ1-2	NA	TGTGCCAGCAAGAGACAGTCCTATGGCTACACCTTC	CASKRQSYGYTF
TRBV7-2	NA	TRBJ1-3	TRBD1	TGTGCCAGCAGCTTTATCAGGGGGCTTGGAAACACCATATATTTT	CASSFIRGLGNTIYF
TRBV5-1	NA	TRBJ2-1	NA	TGCGCCAGCAGCTTGGTACCCCTCGGCGGGACCTACAATGAGCAGTTCTTC	CASSLVPLGGTYNEQFF
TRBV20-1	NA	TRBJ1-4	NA	TGCAGTGCTAGGGGCCAGGGAAAACTGTTTTTT	CSARGQGKLFF
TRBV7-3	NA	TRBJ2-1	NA	TGTGCCAGCAGCTTAAGTCTAAATGAGCAGTTCTTC	CASSLSLNEQFF
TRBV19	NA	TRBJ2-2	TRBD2	TGTGCCAGTAGTAGCCCGACTAGCGTGAACACCGGGGAGCTGTTTTTT	CASSSPTSVNTGELFF
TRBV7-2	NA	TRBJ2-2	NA	TGTGCCAGCAGCCGGGAGTCAGGAGAAGGTGGGGAGCTGTTTTTT	CASSRESGEGGELFF
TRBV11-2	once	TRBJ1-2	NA	TGTGCCAGCAGCTTAGAGACACTCGGAGGTGGCTACACCTTC	CASSLETLGGGYTF
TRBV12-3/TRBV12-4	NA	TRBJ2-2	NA	TGTGCCAGCACTAATAAACCGACTAGGGAGCTGTTTTTT	CASTNKPTRELFF
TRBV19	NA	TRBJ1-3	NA	TGTGCCAGTAGTACGGGACTGGTCTCTGGAAACACCATATATTTT	CASSTGLVSGNTIYF
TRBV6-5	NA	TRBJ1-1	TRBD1	TGTGCCAGCAGTTACGGACAGGGCACTGAAGCTTTCTTT	CASSYGQGTEAFF
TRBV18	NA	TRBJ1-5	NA	TGTGCCAGCTCACCAGACTCTCTGGGCAATCAGCCCCAGCATTTT	CASSPDSLGNQPQHF
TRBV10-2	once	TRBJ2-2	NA	TGCGCCAGCAGCCCGGTTGAAGCCGGGGAGCTGTTTTTT	CASSPVEAGELFF
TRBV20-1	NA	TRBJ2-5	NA	TGCAGTGCTAGTCCCGGAGGGGAGACCCAGTACTTC	CSASPGGETQYF
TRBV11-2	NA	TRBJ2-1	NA	TGTGCCAGCAGCCCGCGGGCTGGTTTGCGTGATGAGCAGTTCTTC	CASSPRAGLRDEQFF
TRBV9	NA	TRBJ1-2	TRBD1	TGTGCCAGCAGCCCCCGGGACAGGGGGCGGAGGGATGGCTACACCTTC	CASSPRDRGRRDGYTF
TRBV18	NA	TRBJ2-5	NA	TGTGCCAGCTCACCGAGGCAGGGACAAGAGACCCAGTACTTC	CASSPRQGQETQYF
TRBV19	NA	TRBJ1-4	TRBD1	TGTGCCAGCCGGGACAGAGCCTATTCAACTAATGAAAAACTGTTTTTT	CASRDRAYSTNEKLFF
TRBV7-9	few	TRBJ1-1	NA	TGTGCCAGCAGCTGGACGGGGGAAGCTTTCTTT	CASSWTGEAFF
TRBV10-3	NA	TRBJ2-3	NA	TGTGCCATCAGTTATAGCACAGATACGCAGTATTTT	CAISYSTDTQYF
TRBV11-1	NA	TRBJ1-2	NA	TGTGCCAGCAGCCTTGGGGGGAGCTATGGCTACACCTTC	CASSLGGSYGYTF
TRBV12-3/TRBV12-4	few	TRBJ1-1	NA	TGTGCCAGCAGTTTGAGGCAGAACACTGAAGCTTTCTTT	CASSLRQNTEAFF
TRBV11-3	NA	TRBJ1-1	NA	TGTGCCAGCAGCTTAAATTTCCTCACTGAAGCTTTCTTT	CASSLNFLTEAFF
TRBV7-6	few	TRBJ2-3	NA	TGTGCCAGCAGCTTAGGATCGGGGATGCGAACAGATACGCAGTATTTT	CASSLGSGMRTDTQYF
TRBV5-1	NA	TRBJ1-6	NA	TGCGCCAGCAGCTTGGACGGAGCCAGTTCACCCCTCCACTTT	CASSLDGASSPLHF
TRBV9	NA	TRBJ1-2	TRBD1	TGTGCCAGCAGCGTCCACACAGGGGATGGCTACACCTTC	CASSVHTGDGYTF
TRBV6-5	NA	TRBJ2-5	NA	TGTGCCAGCAGAGGGGGGGTGGAAGAGACCCAGTACTTC	CASRGGVEETQYF
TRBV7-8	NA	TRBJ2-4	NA	TGTGCCAGCAGCTTAGAAGGGGCTGGTGCCAAAAACATTCAGTACTTC	CASSLEGAGAKNIQYF
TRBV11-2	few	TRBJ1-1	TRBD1	TGTGCCAGCAGCTTACCACAGGGGGCCGGGAACACTGAAGCTTTCTTT	CASSLPQGAGNTEAFF
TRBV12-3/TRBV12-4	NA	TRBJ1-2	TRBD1	TGTGCCAGCAGTTCCGACAGGGTGGCAGGCTACACCTTC	CASSSDRVAGYTF
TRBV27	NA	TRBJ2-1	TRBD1	TGTGCCAGCACCCGACCGGGACAGGCCTACAATGAGCAGTTCTTC	CASTRPGQAYNEQFF
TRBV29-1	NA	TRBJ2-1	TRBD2	TGCAGCGCCCCGGGGGGGTTTGGTGAGCAGTTCTTC	CSAPGGFGEQFF
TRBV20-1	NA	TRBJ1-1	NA	TGCAGTGCAGAAGACAGCACAGAAGCTTTCTTT	CSAEDSTEAFF